These 22 T cell receptor beta chains came from one sample sequenced in a study of blood T cell repertoires in COVID-19. Assay used: immunoSEQ multiplex PCR; TCRdb lists only in-frame clones, some missing. The data hold some 180,000 clones, with about 80% observed a single time. The sequenced sample was peripheral blood. The receptors shown here come from a woman in her forties or fifties with active or convalescent COVID-19.

The chain couples TRBV28 to TRBJ1-1, with unresolved D. Germline-derived CDR1 and CDR2 are MDHEN and SYDVKM. Between the trimmed V and J ends, which lost 5 bases and 6 bases, there was a span of 19 bases. This CDR3 has 15 residues. The CDR3 loop is CASSIPGEPEPEAFF. The DNA of the CDR3 is TGTGCCAGCAGTATCCCCGGGGAACCGGAGCCTGAAGCTTTCTTT.

The table lists this clone with a count of one. This chain connects TRBV19 to TRBJ2-3; D might be TRBD2 (6 bases). V was trimmed by 3 bases and J by 0 bases, leaving 13 bases between them. The germline CDR1 and CDR2 sequences are LNHDA and SQIVND (reference sequence). CDR3 size: 16 residues. In DNA form, the CDR3 reads TGTGCCAGTAGTATGGCGGGACCGGCTAGCACAGATACGCAGTATTTT. Its protein is CASSMAGPASTDTQYF.

J is TRBJ1-2 and V is TRBV5-1; maybe TRBD1 (6 bases). Trimming took 0 bases from V and 4 from J, leaving 10 bases between them. Germline CDR1 is SGHRS and CDR2 is YFSETQ. The CDR3 is 14 residues long. CDR3 sequence reads: CASSLDGDTYGYTF. The CDR3 DNA reads TGCGCCAGCAGCTTGGACGGGGACACCTATGGCTACACCTTC.

The chain joins TRBV27 to TRBJ1-2, with 8 bases aligning to TRBD1. The CDR3 spans 13 residues. Germline loops: CDR1 MNHEY, CDR2 SMNVEV (reference sequence). The V gene end was trimmed by 6 bases and the J gene end by 6 bases; junction bases not matched to a gene: 6. DNA for the CDR3: TGTGCCAGCAGACCTACAGGGGGGAATGGCTACACCTTC. Residues: CASRPTGGNGYTF.

This clone has a handful of counts. The rearrangement uses TRBV9 and TRBJ1-6; D unresolved. V was cut by 2 bases and J by 6 bases, with 9 bases left in between. The CDR3 is made up of 14 amino acids. Per germline, CDR1 SGDLS and CDR2 YYNGEE. CDR3 amino acids: CASSVDGANSPLHF. In DNA, the CDR3 is TGTGCCAGCAGCGTCGACGGAGCTAATTCACCCCTCCACTTT.

The genes are TRBV11-3 and TRBJ2-1; tentative D call: TRBD2 (5 bases). Per germline, CDR1 SGHNT and CDR2 YENEEA. The CDR3 runs to 15 residues. Trimming pared 1 base from V and 0 bases from J, leaving 7 bases between. The DNA of the CDR3 is TGTGCCAGCAGCTTAGGCGGGTACTCCTACAATGAGCAGTTCTTC. Protein: CASSLGGYSYNEQFF.

The chain recombines TRBV13 with TRBJ2-2, with 9 bases fitting TRBD2. The CDR3 consists of 17 residues. The V and J ends lost 2 bases and 1 base, in that order; junction bases with no gene match: 5. Germline V gene data show CDR1 as PRHDT and CDR2 as FYEKMQ (reference sequence). Written as DNA, the CDR3 is TGTGCCAGCAGCTTATATGAAGCGGGGGGGAACACCGGGGAGCTGTTTTTT. Its translation: CASSLYEAGGNTGELFF.

V gene TRBV14 combines with J gene TRBJ2-3; 8 bases fit TRBD2. CDR1 is SGHDN, CDR2 FVKESK, per germline. V trimming: 4 bases; J trimming: 4 bases; junction bases outside the gene matches: 4. CDR3 length: 14 residues. CDR3 sequence: CASSRGLAPDTQYF. For the CDR3, the DNA is TGTGCCAGCAGCCGAGGACTAGCACCAGATACGCAGTATTTT.

The chain joins TRBV28 to TRBJ2-3; 9 positions agree with TRBD1. The CDR3 length is 15 residues. V gave up 3 bases and J gave up 1 base; unmatched junction bases: 2. Germline V lookup: CDR1 MDHEN, CDR2 SYDVKM. CDR3 sequence (DNA): TGTGCCAGCAGTTTCGGGACAGGGCGCACAGATACGCAGTATTTT. It translates to CASSFGTGRTDTQYF. The full variable domain, its missing parts supplied by reference TRBV28 and TRBJ2-3, is DVKVTQSSRYLVKRTGEKVFLECVQDMDHENMFWYRQDPGLGLRLIYFSYDVKMKEKGDIPEGYSVSREKKERFSLILESASTNQTSMYLCASSFGTGRTDTQYFGPGTRLTVL.

This rearrangement joins TRBV9 to TRBJ1-4, with TRBD1 matching over 7 bases. J was trimmed by 5 bases and V by 0 bases; bases with no gene match: 1. CDR3 length: 14 amino acids. CDR1 is SGDLS and CDR2 is YYNGEE in the germline V gene. In DNA, the CDR3 is TGTGCCAGCAGCGTAGACAGGGGAAATGAAAAACTGTTTTTT. This codes for CASSVDRGNEKLFF.

The chain links TRBV30 to TRBJ2-1; TRBD1 matches 9 bases. The CDR3 loop spans 18 amino acids. J was trimmed by 2 bases and V by 0 bases; bases with no gene match: 11. Germline lookup yields CDR1 GTSNPN and CDR2 SVGIG (reference sequence). The CDR3 loop is CAWSVPEGGTGTYNEQFF. CDR3 sequence (DNA): TGTGCCTGGAGTGTCCCAGAAGGAGGGACAGGGACCTACAATGAGCAGTTCTTC.

The J gene is TRBJ2-5, the V gene TRBV4-3; 10 bases fit TRBD2. Germline lookup yields CDR1 LGHNA and CDR2 YSLEER. This CDR3 spans 15 amino acids. The junction had 4 bases not matched to a gene; V was cut back by 0 bases and J by 6 bases. CDR3 amino acids: CASSQDGLAAKTQYF. The CDR3 DNA reads TGCGCCAGCAGCCAAGACGGACTAGCGGCGAAGACCCAGTACTTC.

Written as DNA, the CDR3 is TGTGCCAGCAGCTTAGACAGGGGTGAAAAACTGTTTTTT. Its translation: CASSLDRGEKLFF. The J gene is TRBJ1-4, the V gene TRBV7-6, with TRBD1 identical over 7 bases. The CDR3 sequence is 13 residues long. The V gene's germline CDR1 is SGHVS and CDR2 FNYEAQ. J was trimmed by 7 bases and V by 1 base; bases with no gene match: 0.

This sequence joins TRBV5-6 and TRBJ2-7; maybe TRBD1 (6 bases). The germline gives CDR1 SGHDT, CDR2 YYEEEE. Trimming pared 0 bases from V and 4 bases from J, leaving 11 bases between. The CDR3 runs 14 residues. The CDR3: CASSLAGDRYEQYF. CDR3 coding DNA: TGTGCCAGCAGCTTGGCCGGCGACAGGTACGAGCAGTACTTC.

The chain carries TRBV14 and TRBJ2-7; the match to TRBD1 covers 8 bases. Trimming cost V 1 base and J 2 bases; bases outside gene matches: 4. Germline assignment: CDR1 SGHDN and CDR2 FVKESK. The CDR3 is 15 residues long. DNA of the CDR3: TGTGCCAGCAGCCAAGTAGGACAGGGAGCCTACGAGCAGTACTTC. It translates to CASSQVGQGAYEQYF. The variable domain in full, with the rest retrieved from reference TRBV14 and TRBJ2-7, is EAGVTQFPSHSVIEKGQTVTLRCDPISGHDNLYWYRRVMGKEIKFLLHFVKESKQDESGMPNNRFLAERTGGTYSTLKVQPAELEDSGVYFCASSQVGQGAYEQYFGPGTRLTVT.

This sequence joins TRBV7-2 and TRBJ2-1, with TRBD2 identical over 9 bases. The V and J ends lost 1 base and 5 bases, in that order; junction bases with no gene match: 3. This CDR3 has 15 residues. CDR1 and CDR2 (germline): SGHTA, FQGNSA. The CDR3 loop reads CASSLGGRADNEQFF. CDR3 nucleotides: TGTGCCAGCAGCTTAGGCGGGAGGGCCGACAATGAGCAGTTCTTC.

The rearrangement joins TRBV12-5 to TRBJ2-7; D possibly corresponds to TRBD1 (5 bases). The germline CDR1 and CDR2 sequences are LGHNT and FRNRAP. The CDR3 consists of 12 residues. Trimming took off 1 base at V and 4 bases at J, with 5 bases between the two ends. In nucleotides, the CDR3 is TGTGCTAGTGGTTTGGACAGGTACGAGCAGTACTTC. Translation gives CASGLDRYEQYF.

This rearrangement joins TRBV28 to TRBJ1-6; TRBD1 agrees at 7 bases. The length of the CDR3 is 17 residues. Unmatched junction bases numbered 16, after V lost 8 bases and J lost 6 bases. Germline values: CDR1 MDHEN, CDR2 SYDVKM. The CDR3 nucleotides read TGTGCCAGCGTGGGCTTCGACAGGGATCGGAGTAATTCACCCCTCCACTTT. It codes for CASVGFDRDRSNSPLHF.

V gene TRBV21-1 combines with J gene TRBJ2-2; the table's D call TRBD2 went unverified against the DNA. TRBV21-1 is a known pseudogene. CDR3 length equals 15 residues. CDR3 region: CASSKGERGNGELFF. DNA of the CDR3: TGTGCCAGCAGCAAAGGGGAGCGGGGGAACGGGGAGCTGTTTTTT.

The table lists this clone with a count of one. V usage is TRBV11-2 and J usage is TRBJ2-5; 11 nucleotides align to TRBD2. Germline V CDR1 and CDR2: SGHAT, FQNNGV. J was trimmed by 4 bases and V by 1 base; bases with no gene match: 5. The CDR3 sequence is 16 residues long. CDR3 protein: CASSLVLAGGVETQYF. Here the CDR3 DNA reads TGTGCCAGCAGCTTAGTTCTAGCGGGAGGTGTAGAGACCCAGTACTTC.

The chain has TRBV4-2 and TRBJ2-4; TRBD2 matches at 8 bases. V lost 3 bases and J lost 0; bases outside the gene matches: 7. Germline-derived CDR1 and CDR2 are LGHNA and YNFKEQ. CDR3 length: 17 residues. The CDR3 DNA sequence: TGTGCCAGCAGCCACGGAGCGGGGGAGCTAGCCAAAAACATTCAGTACTTC. Encoded protein: CASSHGAGELAKNIQYF.

The V gene is TRBV10-3, the J gene TRBJ2-1, with D possibly TRBD2 on 5 matching bases. CDR1 and CDR2 from the germline V gene are ENHRY and SYGVKD. This CDR3 is built from 12 residues. V lost 3 bases, J lost 7 bases, and 7 bases lay in between. This CDR3 reads CAISDSGNEQFF. The CDR3, as DNA: TGTGCCATCAGTGACTCGGGGAATGAGCAGTTCTTC.